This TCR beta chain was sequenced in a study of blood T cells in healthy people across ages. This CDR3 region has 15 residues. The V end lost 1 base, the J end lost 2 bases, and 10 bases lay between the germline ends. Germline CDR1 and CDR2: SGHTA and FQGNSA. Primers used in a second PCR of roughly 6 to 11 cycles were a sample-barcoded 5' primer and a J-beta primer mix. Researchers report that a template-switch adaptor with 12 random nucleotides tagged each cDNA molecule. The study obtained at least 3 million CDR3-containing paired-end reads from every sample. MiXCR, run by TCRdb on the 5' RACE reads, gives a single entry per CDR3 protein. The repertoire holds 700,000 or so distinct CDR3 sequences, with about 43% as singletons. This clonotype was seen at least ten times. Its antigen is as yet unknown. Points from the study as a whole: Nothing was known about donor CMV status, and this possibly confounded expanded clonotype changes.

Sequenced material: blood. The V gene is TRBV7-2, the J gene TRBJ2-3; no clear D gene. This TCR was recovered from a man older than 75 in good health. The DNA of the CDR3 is TGTGCCAGCAGCTTAGACTATTCTAACACAGATACGCAGTATTTT. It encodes CASSLDYSNTDTQYF.